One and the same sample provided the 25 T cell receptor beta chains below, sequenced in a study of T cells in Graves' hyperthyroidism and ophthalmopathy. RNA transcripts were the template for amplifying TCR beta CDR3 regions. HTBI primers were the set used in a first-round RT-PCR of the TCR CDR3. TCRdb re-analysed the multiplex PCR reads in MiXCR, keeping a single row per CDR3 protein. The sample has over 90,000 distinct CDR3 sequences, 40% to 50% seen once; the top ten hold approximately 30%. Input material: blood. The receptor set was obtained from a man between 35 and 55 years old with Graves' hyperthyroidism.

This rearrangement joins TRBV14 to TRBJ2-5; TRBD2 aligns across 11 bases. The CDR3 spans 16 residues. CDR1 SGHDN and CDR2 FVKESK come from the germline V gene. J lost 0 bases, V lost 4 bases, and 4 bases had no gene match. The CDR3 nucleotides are TGTGCCAGCAGCCCCGGGACTAGCGGAAACCAAGAGACCCAGTACTTC. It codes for CASSPGTSGNQETQYF.

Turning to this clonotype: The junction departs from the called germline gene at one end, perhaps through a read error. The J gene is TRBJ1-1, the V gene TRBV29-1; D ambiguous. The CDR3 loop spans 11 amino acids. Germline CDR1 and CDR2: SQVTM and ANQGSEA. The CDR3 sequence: CSAKWNTEASF. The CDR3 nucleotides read TGCAGCGCGAAATGGAACACCGAAGCTTCCTTT.

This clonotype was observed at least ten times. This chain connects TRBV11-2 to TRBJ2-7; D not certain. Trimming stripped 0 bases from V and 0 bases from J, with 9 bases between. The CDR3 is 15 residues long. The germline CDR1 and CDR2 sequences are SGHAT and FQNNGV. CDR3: CASSLELGSSYEQYF. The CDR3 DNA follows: TGTGCCAGCAGCTTAGAGCTAGGAAGCTCCTACGAGCAGTACTTC.

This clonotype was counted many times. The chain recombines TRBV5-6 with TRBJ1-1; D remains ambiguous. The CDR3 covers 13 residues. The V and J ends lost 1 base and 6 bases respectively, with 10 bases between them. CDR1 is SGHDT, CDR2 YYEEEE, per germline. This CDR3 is CASSLSPAAEAFF. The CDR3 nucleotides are TGTGCCAGCAGCTTGTCCCCGGCGGCTGAAGCTTTCTTT.

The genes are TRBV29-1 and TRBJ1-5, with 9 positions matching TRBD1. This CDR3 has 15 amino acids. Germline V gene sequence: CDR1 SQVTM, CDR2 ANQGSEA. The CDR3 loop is CQLNRDREFNQPQHF. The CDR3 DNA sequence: TGCCAGCTCAACCGGGACAGGGAATTCAATCAGCCCCAGCATTTT.

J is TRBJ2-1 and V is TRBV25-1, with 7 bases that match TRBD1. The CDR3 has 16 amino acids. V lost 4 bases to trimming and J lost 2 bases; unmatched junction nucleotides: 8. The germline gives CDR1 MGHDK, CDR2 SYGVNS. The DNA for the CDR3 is TGTGCCAGCAGTGCTGCCCGGACAGGAACCTACAATGAGCAGTTCTTC. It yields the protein CASSAARTGTYNEQFF.

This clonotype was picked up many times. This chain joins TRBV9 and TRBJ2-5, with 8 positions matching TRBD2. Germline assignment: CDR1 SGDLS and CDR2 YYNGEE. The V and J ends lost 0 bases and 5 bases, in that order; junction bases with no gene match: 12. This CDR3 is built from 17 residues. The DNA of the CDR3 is TGTGCCAGCAGCGTAGGAAAGCGGGAGAATTTTGCGGAGACCCAGTACTTC. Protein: CASSVGKRENFAETQYF.

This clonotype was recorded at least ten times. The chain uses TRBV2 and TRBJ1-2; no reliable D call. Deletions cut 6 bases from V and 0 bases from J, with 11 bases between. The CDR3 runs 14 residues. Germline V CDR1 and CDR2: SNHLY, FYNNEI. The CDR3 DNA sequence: TGTGCCAGCAGGAAGGACCAGACTAACTATGGCTACACCTTC. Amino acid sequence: CASRKDQTNYGYTF. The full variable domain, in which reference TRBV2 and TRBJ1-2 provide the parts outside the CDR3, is EPEVTQTPSHQVTQMGQEVILRCVPISNHLYFYWYRQILGQKVEFLVSFYNNEISEKSEIFDDQFSVERPDGSNFTLKIRSTKLEDSAMYFCASRKDQTNYGYTFGSGTRLTVV.

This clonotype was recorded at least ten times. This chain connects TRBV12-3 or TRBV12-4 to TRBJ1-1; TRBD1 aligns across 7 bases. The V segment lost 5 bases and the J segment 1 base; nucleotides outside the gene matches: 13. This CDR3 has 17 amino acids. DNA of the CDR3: TGTGCCAGCAGTGGACGACAGGGTAGAGCAGGGAACACTGAAGCTTTCTTT. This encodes CASSGRQGRAGNTEAFF.

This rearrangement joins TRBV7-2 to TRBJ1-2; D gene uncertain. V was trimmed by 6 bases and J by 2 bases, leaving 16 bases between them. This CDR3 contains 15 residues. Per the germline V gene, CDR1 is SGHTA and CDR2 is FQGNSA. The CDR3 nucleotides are TGTGCCAGCAGTGCTAGATTGGACGGGAACTATGGCTACACCTTC. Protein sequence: CASSARLDGNYGYTF. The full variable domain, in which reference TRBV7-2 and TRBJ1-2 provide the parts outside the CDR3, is GAGVSQSPSNKVTEKGKDVELRCDPISGHTALYWYRQSLGQGLEFLIYFQGNSAPDKSGLPSDRFSAERTGGSVSTLTIQRTQQEDSAVYLCASSARLDGNYGYTFGSGTRLTVV.

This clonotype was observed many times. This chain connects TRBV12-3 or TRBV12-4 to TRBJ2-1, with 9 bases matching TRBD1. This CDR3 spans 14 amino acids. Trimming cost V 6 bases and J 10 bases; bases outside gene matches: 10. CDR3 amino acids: CASRPGTGRGEQFF. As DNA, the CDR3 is TGTGCCAGCAGGCCAGGGACAGGGAGGGGCGAGCAGTTCTTC.

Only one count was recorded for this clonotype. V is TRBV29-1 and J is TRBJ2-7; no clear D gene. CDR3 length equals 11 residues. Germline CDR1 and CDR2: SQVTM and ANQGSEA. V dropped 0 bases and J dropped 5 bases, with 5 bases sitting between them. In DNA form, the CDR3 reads TGCAGCGTTGAAGATCTCAACGAGCAGTACTTC. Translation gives CSVEDLNEQYF.

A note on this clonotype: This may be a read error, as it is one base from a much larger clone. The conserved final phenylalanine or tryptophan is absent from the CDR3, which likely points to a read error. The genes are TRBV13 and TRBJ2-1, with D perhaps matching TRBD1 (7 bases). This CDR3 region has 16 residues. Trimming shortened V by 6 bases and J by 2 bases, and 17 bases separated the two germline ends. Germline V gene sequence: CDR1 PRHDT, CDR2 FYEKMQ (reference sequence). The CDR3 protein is CASSIAQGGPYNEQFS. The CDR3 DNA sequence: TGTGCCAGCAGTATAGCCCAGGGGGGCCCCTACAATGAGCAGTTCTCC.

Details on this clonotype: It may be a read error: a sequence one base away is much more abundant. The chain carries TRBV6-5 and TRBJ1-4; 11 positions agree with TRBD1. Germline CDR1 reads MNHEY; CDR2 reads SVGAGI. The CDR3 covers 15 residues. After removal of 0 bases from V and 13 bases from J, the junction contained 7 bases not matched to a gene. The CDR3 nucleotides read TGTGCCAGCAGTTACTCGTTTGGACAGGGGGCAATACTGTTTTTT. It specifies CASSYSFGQGAILFF.

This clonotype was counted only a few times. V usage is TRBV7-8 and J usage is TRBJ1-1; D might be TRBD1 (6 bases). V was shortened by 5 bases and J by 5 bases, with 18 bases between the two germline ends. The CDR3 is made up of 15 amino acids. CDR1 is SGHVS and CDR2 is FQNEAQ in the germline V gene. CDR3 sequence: CASSQIQAGVTEAFF. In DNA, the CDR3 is TGTGCCAGCAGCCAGATACAAGCAGGGGTTACTGAAGCTTTCTTT.

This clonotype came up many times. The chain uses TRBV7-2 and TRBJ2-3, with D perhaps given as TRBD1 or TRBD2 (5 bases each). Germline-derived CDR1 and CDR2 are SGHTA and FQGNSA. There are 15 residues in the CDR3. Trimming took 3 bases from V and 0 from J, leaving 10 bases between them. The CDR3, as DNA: TGTGCCAGCAGCTTTTCGGGACCTAGCACAGATACGCAGTATTTT. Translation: CASSFSGPSTDTQYF.

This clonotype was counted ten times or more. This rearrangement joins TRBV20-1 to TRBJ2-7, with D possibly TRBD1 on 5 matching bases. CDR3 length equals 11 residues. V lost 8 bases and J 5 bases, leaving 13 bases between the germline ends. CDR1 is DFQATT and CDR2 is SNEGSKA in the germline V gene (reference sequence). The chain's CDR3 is CSSDSGNEQYF. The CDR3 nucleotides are TGCAGTAGCGACTCAGGGAACGAGCAGTACTTC.

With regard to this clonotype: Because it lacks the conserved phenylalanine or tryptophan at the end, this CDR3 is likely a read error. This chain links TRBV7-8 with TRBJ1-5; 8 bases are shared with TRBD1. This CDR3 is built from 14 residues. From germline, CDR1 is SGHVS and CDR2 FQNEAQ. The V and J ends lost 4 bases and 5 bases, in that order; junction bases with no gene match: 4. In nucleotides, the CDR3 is TGTGCCAGCAGCTCCCGACAGGGGCATCAGCCCCAGCATTCT. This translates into CASSSRQGHQPQHS.

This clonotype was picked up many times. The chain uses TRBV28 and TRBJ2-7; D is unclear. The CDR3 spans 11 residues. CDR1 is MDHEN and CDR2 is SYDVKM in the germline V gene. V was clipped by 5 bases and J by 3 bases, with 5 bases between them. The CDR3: CASSVYYEQYF. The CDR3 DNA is TGTGCCAGCAGTGTCTACTACGAGCAGTACTTC.

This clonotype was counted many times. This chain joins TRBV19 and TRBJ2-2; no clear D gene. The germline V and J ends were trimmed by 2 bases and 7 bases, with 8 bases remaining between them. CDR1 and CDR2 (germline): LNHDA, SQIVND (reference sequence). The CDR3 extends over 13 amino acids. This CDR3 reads CASSIFQVGELFF. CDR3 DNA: TGTGCCAGTAGTATATTCCAGGTCGGGGAGCTGTTTTTT.

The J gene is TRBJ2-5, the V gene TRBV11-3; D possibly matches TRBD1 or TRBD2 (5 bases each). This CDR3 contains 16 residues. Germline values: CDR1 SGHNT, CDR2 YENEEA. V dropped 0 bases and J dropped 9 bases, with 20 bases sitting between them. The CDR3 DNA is TGTGCCAGCAGCTTAGATGCCGGGGACGGCCGTACGGCCCAGTACTTC. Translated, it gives CASSLDAGDGRTAQYF.

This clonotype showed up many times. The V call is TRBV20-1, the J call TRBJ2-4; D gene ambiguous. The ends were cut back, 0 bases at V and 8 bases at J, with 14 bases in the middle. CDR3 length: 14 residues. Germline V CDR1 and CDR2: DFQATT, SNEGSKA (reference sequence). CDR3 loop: CSARDSFDEDIQYF. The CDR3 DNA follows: TGCAGTGCTAGAGATAGCTTCGATGAGGACATTCAGTACTTC.

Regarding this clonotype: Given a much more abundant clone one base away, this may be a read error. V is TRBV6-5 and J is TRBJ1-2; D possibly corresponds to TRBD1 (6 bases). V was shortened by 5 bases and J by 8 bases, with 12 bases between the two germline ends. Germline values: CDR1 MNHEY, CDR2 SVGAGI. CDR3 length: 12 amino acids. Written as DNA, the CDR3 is TGTGCCAGCAGTCCAGGGGTTTTGGGCTACACCTTC. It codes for CASSPGVLGYTF.

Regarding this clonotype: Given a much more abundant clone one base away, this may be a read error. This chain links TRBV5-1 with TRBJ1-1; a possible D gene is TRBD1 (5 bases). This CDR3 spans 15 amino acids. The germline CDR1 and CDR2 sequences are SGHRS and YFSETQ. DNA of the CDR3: TGCGCCAGCAGCTTGGTTTCGGGGGTCGGAACTGAAGCTTCCTTT. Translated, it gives CASSLVSGVGTEASF.

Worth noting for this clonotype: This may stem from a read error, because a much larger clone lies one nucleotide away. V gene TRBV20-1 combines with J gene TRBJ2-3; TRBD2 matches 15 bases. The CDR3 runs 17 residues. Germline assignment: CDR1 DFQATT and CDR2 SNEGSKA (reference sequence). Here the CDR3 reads CSARMGLAGGWADAQYF. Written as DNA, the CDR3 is TGCAGTGCTAGAATGGGACTAGCGGGGGGCTGGGCAGATGCGCAGTATTTT.